Shown below are 24 T cell receptor beta chains from a single sample sequenced in a study of regulatory T cells in long-lasting Graves disease (dated by TCRdb to about 2021). Library preparation employed multiplex PCR. Instrument on record: Illumina HiSeq 4000. To build TCR beta libraries, CDR3 regions were amplified by Arm-PCR using iRepertoire HTBI primers. TCRdb took the public reads, trimmed them with fastp at Q25, ran MiXCR for clone calling and kept in-frame beta chains. Rows are combined by CDR3 protein, so each entry shows the most common genes and DNA. In this sample the table shows 550,000 to 650,000 distinct CDR3 sequences, 15% to 20% of which occur a single time. The ten most abundant clones make up around 12% of the sample. The sample's time point label, decoded: newly diagnosed GD, antithyroid drugs for less than 3 months. RNA was extracted from PBMCs in TRIzol for both TCR sequencing and RNA sequencing.

A further study also used this sample, focusing on T cells in Graves' hyperthyroidism and ophthalmopathy.

The specimen was peripheral blood mononuclear cells (PBMCs), collected at new diagnosis, from a patient treated with antithyroid drugs. The receptors here all came from a man between 18 and 29 years old with Graves disease. Donor details come from another sample of the same person, matched by shared clones.

Many counts were recorded for this clonotype. CDR3 loop: CSDTTGANNEQFF. The CDR3 coding sequence is TGCAGTGACACGACAGGGGCAAACAATGAGCAGTTCTTC. V usage is TRBV20-1 and J usage is TRBJ2-1; TRBD1 matches at 8 bases. Looked up from germline, CDR1 is DFQATT and CDR2 is SNEGSKA (reference sequence). Trimming at V came to 7 bases and at J to 5 bases, leaving 7 bases not matched to a gene. This CDR3 is 13 amino acids long.

A word on this clonotype: This could be a read error, since a much larger clone is one nucleotide away. CDR3 loop: CASRNRGGAGVHEQFF. As DNA, the CDR3 is TGTGCCAGCAGGAACCGCGGGGGCGCAGGCGTCCATGAGCAGTTCTTC. The chain combines TRBV6-1 with TRBJ2-1; D may be TRBD2 (7 bases). CDR3 length equals 16 residues. From germline, CDR1 is MNHNS and CDR2 SASEGT. Trimming took off 6 bases at V and 8 bases at J, with 23 bases between the two ends.

This clonotype was seen at least ten times. The CDR3 loop reads CSAWTSGRSDTQYF. For the CDR3, the DNA is TGCAGTGCTTGGACTAGCGGGAGATCAGATACGCAGTATTTT. The V call is TRBV20-1, the J call TRBJ2-3, with 13 bases that match TRBD2. J was trimmed by 4 bases and V by 5 bases; bases with no gene match: 3. CDR1 is DFQATT, CDR2 SNEGSKA, per germline (reference sequence). This CDR3 spans 14 amino acids.

In this sample, this clonotype turned up many times. V and J are TRBV12-3 or TRBV12-4 and TRBJ2-1; 11 bases are shared with TRBD1. V dropped 6 bases and J dropped 10; count of bases not matched to a gene: 11. This CDR3 is built from 15 residues. The CDR3 is CASSPRDRGYHEQFF. Here the CDR3 DNA reads TGTGCCAGCAGCCCCCGGGACAGGGGGTACCACGAGCAGTTCTTC.

This rearrangement joins TRBV19 to TRBJ2-5; 7 bases line up with TRBD2. The CDR3 has 12 amino acids. The V segment lost 8 bases and the J segment 2 bases; nucleotides outside the gene matches: 2. Germline CDR1 LNHDA, CDR2 SQIVND (reference sequence). The CDR3 spells CASSAGQETQYF. The CDR3 bases are TGTGCCAGTTCAGCGGGACAAGAGACCCAGTACTTC.

This clonotype was counted at least ten times. V and J are TRBV5-6 and TRBJ1-5; TRBD1 matches 7 bases. The CDR3 runs 15 residues. J was trimmed by 2 bases and V by 5 bases; bases with no gene match: 7. Germline V gene data show CDR1 as SGHDT and CDR2 as YYEEEE. DNA for the CDR3: TGTGCCAGCAGGAAAACAGGGGAAGGCAATCAGCCCCAGCATTTT. This translates into CASRKTGEGNQPQHF.

The chain uses TRBV20-1 and TRBJ2-1; D perhaps matches TRBD2 (6 bases). Germline-derived CDR1 and CDR2 are DFQATT and SNEGSKA (reference sequence). The CDR3 totals 16 residues. With 6 bases removed from V and 4 bases from J, the gap between germline ends came to 22 bases. The CDR3: CSAQSGQEGRYNEQFF. CDR3 DNA sequence: TGCAGTGCGCAGAGCGGGCAGGAGGGCCGATACAATGAGCAGTTCTTC.

This sequence joins TRBV12-3 or TRBV12-4 and TRBJ2-1; 7 bases fit TRBD1. This CDR3 spans 15 amino acids. J gave up 2 bases and V 5 bases, and 6 bases lay outside the gene matches. CDR3 in amino acids: CASSPGTATYNEQFF. CDR3 sequence (DNA): TGTGCCAGCAGTCCGGGGACAGCTACCTACAATGAGCAGTTCTTC.

Details on this clonotype: A single base separates this from a much larger clone, so it may be a read error. V and J are TRBV28 and TRBJ2-7; D may be TRBD2 (6 bases). The CDR3 is made up of 17 amino acids. Germline CDR1 and CDR2: MDHEN and SYDVKM. V was cut by 1 base and J by 3 bases, with 19 bases left in between. Here the CDR3 reads CASSLSPGAGRNYEQYF. The DNA for the CDR3 is TGTGCCAGCAGTTTATCGCCCGGGGCAGGGAGGAACTACGAGCAGTACTTC.

This chain connects TRBV20-1 to TRBJ2-7; D ambiguous. The germline gives CDR1 DFQATT, CDR2 SNEGSKA (reference sequence). Trimming cost V 6 bases and J 6 bases, with 15 bases left between them. This CDR3 has 12 amino acids. CDR3 protein: CSALSERGEQYF. As DNA, the CDR3 is TGCAGTGCCCTCAGCGAGAGAGGCGAGCAGTACTTC.

To note about this clonotype: This may come from a read error, since a much larger clone is one base off. This chain joins TRBV5-1 and TRBJ2-5; TRBD1 matches at 8 bases. CDR3 length: 13 amino acids. Germline CDR1 SGHRS, CDR2 YFSETQ. The CDR3 bases are TGCGCCAGCGGCTTGGACAGGGCAGAGACCCAGTACTTC. This codes for CASGLDRAETQYF.

This clonotype was recorded a few times. The chain combines TRBV20-1 with TRBJ2-1; TRBD2 matches 9 bases. This CDR3 is 15 amino acids long. Per germline, CDR1 DFQATT and CDR2 SNEGSKA (reference sequence). V shed 3 bases and J 1 base; nucleotides not matched to a gene: 4. The DNA for the CDR3 is TGCAGTGCTAGGTGGCGGGAGGGGTCCTACAATGAGCAGTTCTTC. It codes for CSARWREGSYNEQFF.

This clonotype was observed a handful of times. The genes are TRBV10-3 and TRBJ2-1, with 9 positions matching TRBD2. The CDR3 is 15 amino acids. Trimming took 7 bases from V and 0 from J; bases not matched to a gene: 4. The germline V gene has CDR1 ENHRY and CDR2 SYGVKD. The CDR3 region has the DNA TGTGCCATCAACTTTAGCGGGAGCTCCTACAATGAGCAGTTCTTC. As protein: CAINFSGSSYNEQFF.

This clonotype showed up many times. The chain employs TRBV6-1 and TRBJ1-2; possible D gene TRBD1, 6 bases. V was shortened by 3 bases and J by 6 bases, with 14 bases between the two germline ends. Germline CDR1 and CDR2: MNHNS and SASEGT. The CDR3 covers 14 residues. The CDR3 DNA is TGTGCCAGCAGTGAGACAATGAGGGGGAATGGCTACACCTTC. Its translation: CASSETMRGNGYTF.

The chain carries TRBV3-1 and TRBJ2-4, with 8 bases that match TRBD2. The length of the CDR3 is 15 residues. V shed 0 bases and J 6 bases; nucleotides not matched to a gene: 4. Germline CDR1 and CDR2: LGHDT and YNNKEL (reference sequence). CDR3 DNA sequence: TGTGCCAGCAGCCAAGAACGTCTAGCGGGAAACATTCAGTACTTC. Its protein is CASSQERLAGNIQYF.

This clonotype has ten or more counts. The V and J genes are TRBV20-1 and TRBJ2-1, with D perhaps TRBD1 or TRBD2 (5 bases each). This CDR3 has 17 amino acids. V lost 5 bases to trimming and J lost 3 bases, with 23 bases between them. CDR1 DFQATT and CDR2 SNEGSKA come from the germline V gene (reference sequence). The CDR3 coding sequence is TGCAGTGCTGGGGGAATGGGCCTCTCATCGGTCTACAATGAGCAGTTCTTC. Protein: CSAGGMGLSSVYNEQFF.

This clonotype has only a few counts. The chain joins TRBV20-1 to TRBJ2-1; D call uncertain. The ends were cut back, 4 bases at V and 3 bases at J, with 4 bases in the middle. The CDR3 runs 11 residues. Germline CDR1 DFQATT, CDR2 SNEGSKA (reference sequence). The CDR3 region has the DNA TGCAGTGCTAACCTCTACAATGAGCAGTTCTTC. It translates to CSANLYNEQFF.

This clonotype has at least ten counts. This chain connects TRBV11-2 to TRBJ2-4, with no clear D. This CDR3 comprises 12 residues. CDR1 is SGHAT and CDR2 is FQNNGV in the germline V gene. V was pared by 6 bases and J by 7 bases, with 10 bases between. DNA of the CDR3: TGTGCCAGCAGTCCGGTCGGTAACATTCAGTACTTC. Amino acids: CASSPVGNIQYF.

This clonotype was observed many times. This chain links TRBV27 with TRBJ2-7, with 8 bases that match TRBD2. CDR1 and CDR2 from the germline V gene are MNHEY and SMNVEV (reference sequence). V trimming: 7 bases; J trimming: 4 bases; junction bases outside the gene matches: 15. The CDR3 is 16 amino acids. The CDR3 bases are TGTGCCAGCACCCCTTTAGGTGTAGCGGGACCGTACGAGCAGTACTTC. Translating it yields CASTPLGVAGPYEQYF.

This clonotype was seen only a few times. The genes are TRBV20-1 and TRBJ1-5, with TRBD1 identical over 10 bases. The CDR3 is made up of 14 amino acids. The germline gives CDR1 DFQATT, CDR2 SNEGSKA (reference sequence). The junction had 4 bases not matched to a gene; V was cut back by 2 bases and J by 6 bases. CDR3 amino acids: CSARPRQGAQPQHF. The CDR3 DNA is TGCAGTGCTAGACCCCGACAGGGGGCTCAGCCCCAGCATTTT.

This clonotype was recorded at least ten times. The CDR3 DNA reads as TGCGCCAGCAGCACTATAGCGGGAAGGGACACCGGGGAGCTGTTTTTT. This encodes CASSTIAGRDTGELFF. This chain connects TRBV5-1 to TRBJ2-2; TRBD2 aligns across 8 bases. The CDR3 is 16 residues long. The ends lost 4 bases at V and 3 bases at J; junction bases unmatched: 8. Germline CDR1 and CDR2: SGHRS and YFSETQ.

This clonotype was seen only a few times. The chain links TRBV10-3 to TRBJ1-5, with 12 bases matching TRBD1. This CDR3 contains 16 residues. Trimming removed 10 bases from V and 6 bases from J; junction bases left unmatched: 13. CDR1 is ENHRY, CDR2 SYGVKD, per germline. CDR3 in amino acids: CATQKPGQGATQPQHF. Written as DNA, the CDR3 is TGTGCCACTCAAAAACCGGGACAGGGGGCGACTCAGCCCCAGCATTTT.

The chain joins TRBV9 to TRBJ2-3; no reliable D call. Trimming removed 0 bases from V and 2 bases from J, with 10 bases in between. This CDR3 has 15 residues. CDR1 is SGDLS and CDR2 is YYNGEE in the germline V gene. The CDR3 sequence is CASSVGGAPTDTQYF. In DNA, the CDR3 is TGTGCCAGCAGCGTAGGGGGTGCACCCACAGATACGCAGTATTTT.

The chain carries TRBV27 and TRBJ2-7; TRBD2 is a possible D gene (5 bases). Trimming took 5 bases from V and 6 from J, leaving 17 bases between them. Per the germline V gene, CDR1 is MNHEY and CDR2 is SMNVEV (reference sequence). The CDR3 has 14 amino acids. CDR3 amino acids: CASSISINRGEQYF. In DNA, the CDR3 is TGTGCCAGCAGTATCTCGATCAACCGGGGCGAGCAGTACTTC.